Sequencing of this T cell receptor (beta chain) was carried out in a study of response to subunit inactivated influenza vaccine. TCRdb re-analysed the RT-PCR reads in MiXCR, keeping a single row per CDR3 protein. The table lists under 950,000 distinct CDR3 sequences, approximately 21% of them singletons. CDR3 length: 13 amino acids. V was cut by 0 bases and J by 4 bases, with 9 bases left in between. Germline V CDR1 and CDR2: DFQATT, SNEGSKA (reference sequence). This specimen was PBMCs from blood, taken less than 6 days after vaccination. The V call is TRBV20-1, the J call TRBJ1-2, with a tentative D call TRBD1 (5 bases). This TCR came from a middle-aged man who received an inactivated influenza vaccine. The CDR3 is CSAREGQGYGYTF. CDR3 coding DNA: TGCAGTGCTAGAGAAGGGCAGGGCTATGGCTACACCTTC.